Below, 5 T cell receptor beta chains from the same sample are listed, as sequenced in a study of early T cells in non-severe SARS-CoV-2 infection. TCRdb used MiXCR to reprocess the 5' RACE reads, holding one entry per CDR3 protein. The profile shows some 56,000 distinct CDR3 sequences, under 12% of them singletons. What was sequenced was whole blood. The receptors come from an adult who was a healthcare worker with PCR-confirmed SARS-CoV-2 infection or an uninfected control (not recorded which).

This clonotype turned up a few times. The chain joins TRBV29-1 to TRBJ2-3, with D uncertain. Trimming took 8 bases from V and 2 from J, leaving 5 bases between them. CDR3 size: 10 residues. The germline CDR1 and CDR2 sequences are SQVTM and ANQGSEA. Here the CDR3 DNA reads TGCAGCTCCTCCACAGATACGCAGTATTTT. Its translation: CSSSTDTQYF.

The chain employs TRBV7-2 and TRBJ2-3, with 8 bases lining up with TRBD2. The CDR3 is 15 residues long. In germline, CDR1 is SGHTA, CDR2 FQGNSA. J gave up 4 bases and V 4 bases, and 7 bases lay outside the gene matches. CDR3 amino acids: CASSSQRESPDTQYF. DNA for the CDR3: TGTGCCAGCAGCTCCCAGCGGGAGTCCCCAGATACGCAGTATTTT.

The chain uses TRBV7-8 and TRBJ2-3; 11 nucleotides line up with TRBD2. V trimming: 4 bases; J trimming: 0 bases; junction bases outside the gene matches: 3. Germline V gives CDR1 SGHVS, CDR2 FQNEAQ. The CDR3 sequence is 16 residues long. CDR3 in DNA: TGTGCCAGCAGCTCCTGGACTAGCGGGAGCACAGATACGCAGTATTTT. Its protein product is CASSSWTSGSTDTQYF.

This clonotype was counted many times. The V call is TRBV19, the J call TRBJ1-1; the D gene is possibly TRBD1 (6 bases). With 0 bases removed from V and 6 bases from J, the gap between germline ends came to 14 bases. Germline loops: CDR1 LNHDA, CDR2 SQIVND (reference sequence). CDR3 length equals 15 residues. CDR3 amino acids: CASSIDKGELSEAFF. CDR3 bases: TGTGCCAGTAGTATAGATAAGGGGGAGTTATCTGAAGCTTTCTTT.

This chain connects TRBV6-6 to TRBJ1-6; D is perhaps TRBD1 (5 bases). The V end lost 5 bases, the J end lost 2 bases, and 13 bases lay between the germline ends. The germline V gene has CDR1 MNHNY and CDR2 SVGAGI (reference sequence). This CDR3 is 16 amino acids long. This chain's CDR3 is CASSPRGGTYNSPLHF. The CDR3 nucleotides read TGTGCCAGCAGTCCCCGGGGCGGCACCTATAATTCACCCCTCCACTTT.